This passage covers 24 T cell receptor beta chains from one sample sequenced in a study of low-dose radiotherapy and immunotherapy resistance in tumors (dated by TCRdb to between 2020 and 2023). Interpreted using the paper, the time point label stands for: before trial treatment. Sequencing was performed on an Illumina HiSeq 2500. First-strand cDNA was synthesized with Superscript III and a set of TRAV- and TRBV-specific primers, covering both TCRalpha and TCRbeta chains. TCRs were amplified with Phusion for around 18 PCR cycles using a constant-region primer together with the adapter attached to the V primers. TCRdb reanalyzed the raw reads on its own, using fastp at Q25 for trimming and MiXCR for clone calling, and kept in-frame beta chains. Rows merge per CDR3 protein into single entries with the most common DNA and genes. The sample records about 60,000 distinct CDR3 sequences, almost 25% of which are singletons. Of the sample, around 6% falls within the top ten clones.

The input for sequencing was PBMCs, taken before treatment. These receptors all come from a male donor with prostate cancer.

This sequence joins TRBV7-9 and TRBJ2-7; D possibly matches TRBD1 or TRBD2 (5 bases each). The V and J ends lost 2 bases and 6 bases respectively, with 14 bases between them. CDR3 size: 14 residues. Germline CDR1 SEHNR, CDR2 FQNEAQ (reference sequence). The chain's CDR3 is CASSLTGTLSEQYF. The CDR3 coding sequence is TGTGCCAGCAGCTTAACCGGGACGCTAAGCGAGCAGTACTTC.

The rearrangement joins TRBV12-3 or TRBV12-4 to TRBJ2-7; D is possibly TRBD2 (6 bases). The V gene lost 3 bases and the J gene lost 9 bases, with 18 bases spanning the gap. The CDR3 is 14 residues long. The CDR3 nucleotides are TGTGCCAGCAGTTTGGCGGGACCGGCTAACGGGCAGTACTTC. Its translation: CASSLAGPANGQYF.

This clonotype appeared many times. The CDR3: CASSLERQGASEQYF. DNA of the CDR3: TGTGCCAGCAGCTTAGAGCGACAGGGGGCGAGCGAGCAGTACTTC. The chain carries TRBV7-9 and TRBJ2-7; 10 nucleotides agree with TRBD1. The V gene end was trimmed by 1 base and the J gene end by 6 bases; junction bases not matched to a gene: 6. Looked up from germline, CDR1 is SEHNR and CDR2 is FQNEAQ (reference sequence). The CDR3 runs to 15 residues. Drawing the rest from reference TRBV7-9 and TRBJ2-7, the complete variable domain is DTGVSQNPRHKITKRGQNVTFRCDPISEHNRLYWYRQTLGQGPEFLTYFQNEAQLEKSRLLSDRFSAERPKGSFSTLEIQRTEQGDSAMYLCASSLERQGASEQYFGPGTRLTVT.

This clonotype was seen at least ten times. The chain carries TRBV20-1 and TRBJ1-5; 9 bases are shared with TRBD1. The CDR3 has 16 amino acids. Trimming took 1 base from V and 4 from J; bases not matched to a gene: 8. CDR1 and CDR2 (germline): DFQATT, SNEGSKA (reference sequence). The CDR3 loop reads CSARADRDRVNQPQHF. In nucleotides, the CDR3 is TGCAGTGCTAGAGCCGACCGGGACAGGGTAAATCAGCCCCAGCATTTT.

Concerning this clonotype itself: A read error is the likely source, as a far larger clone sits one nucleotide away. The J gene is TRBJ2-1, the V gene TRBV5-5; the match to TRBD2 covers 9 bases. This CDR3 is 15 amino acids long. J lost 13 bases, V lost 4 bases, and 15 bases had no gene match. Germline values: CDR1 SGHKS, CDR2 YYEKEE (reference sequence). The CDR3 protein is CASSPGIAGEETQFF. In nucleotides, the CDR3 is TGTGCCAGCAGCCCCGGGATAGCGGGGGAAGAGACCCAGTTCTTC.

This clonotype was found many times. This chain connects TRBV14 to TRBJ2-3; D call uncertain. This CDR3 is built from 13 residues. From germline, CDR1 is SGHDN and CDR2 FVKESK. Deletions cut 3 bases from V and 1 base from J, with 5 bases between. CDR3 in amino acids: CASSHSGTDTQYF. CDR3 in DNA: TGTGCCAGCAGCCACTCGGGCACAGATACGCAGTATTTT.

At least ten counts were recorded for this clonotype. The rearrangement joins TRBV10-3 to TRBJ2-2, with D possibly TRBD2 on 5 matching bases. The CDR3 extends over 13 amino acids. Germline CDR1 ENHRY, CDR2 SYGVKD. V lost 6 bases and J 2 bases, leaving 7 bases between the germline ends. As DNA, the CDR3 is TGTGCCATCAGGACTACCAACACCGGGGAGCTGTTTTTT. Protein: CAIRTTNTGELFF.

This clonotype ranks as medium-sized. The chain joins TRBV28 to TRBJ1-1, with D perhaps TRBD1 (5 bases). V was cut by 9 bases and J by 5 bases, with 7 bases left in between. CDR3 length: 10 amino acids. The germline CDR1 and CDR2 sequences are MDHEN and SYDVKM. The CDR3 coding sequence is TGTGCCAGTTGGGGGACTGAAGCTTTCTTT. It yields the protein CASWGTEAFF.

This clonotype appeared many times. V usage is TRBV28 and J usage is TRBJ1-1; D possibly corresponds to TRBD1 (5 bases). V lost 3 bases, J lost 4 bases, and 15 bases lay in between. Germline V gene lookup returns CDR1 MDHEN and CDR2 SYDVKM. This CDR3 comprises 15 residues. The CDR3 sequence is CASSFPALGGTEAFF. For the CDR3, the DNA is TGTGCCAGCAGTTTTCCGGCCTTGGGGGGCACTGAAGCTTTCTTT.

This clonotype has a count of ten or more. This chain's CDR3 is CASSASGMTTQYF. Written as DNA, the CDR3 is TGCGCCAGCAGCGCTAGCGGGATGACTACGCAGTATTTT. The chain couples TRBV5-1 to TRBJ2-3; TRBD2 aligns across 9 bases. CDR1 is SGHRS and CDR2 is YFSETQ in the germline V gene. V lost 4 bases to trimming and J lost 8 bases; unmatched junction nucleotides: 5. CDR3 length equals 13 residues.

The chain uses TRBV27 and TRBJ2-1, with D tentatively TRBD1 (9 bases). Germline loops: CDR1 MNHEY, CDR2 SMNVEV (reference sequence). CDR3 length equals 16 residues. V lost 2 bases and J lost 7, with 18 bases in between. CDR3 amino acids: CASSLVAGQGTNEQFF. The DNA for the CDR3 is TGTGCCAGCAGTTTAGTAGCGGGACAGGGTACGAATGAGCAGTTCTTC.

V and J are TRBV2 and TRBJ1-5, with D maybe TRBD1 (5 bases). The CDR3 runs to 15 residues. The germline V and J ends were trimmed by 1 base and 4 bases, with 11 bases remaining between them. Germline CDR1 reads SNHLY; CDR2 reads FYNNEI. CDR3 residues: CASSEERQGNQPQHF. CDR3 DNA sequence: TGTGCCAGCAGTGAAGAACGGCAGGGTAATCAGCCCCAGCATTTT. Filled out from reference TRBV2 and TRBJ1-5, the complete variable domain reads EPEVTQTPSHQVTQMGQEVILRCVPISNHLYFYWYRQILGQKVEFLVSFYNNEISEKSEIFDDQFSVERPDGSNFTLKIRSTKLEDSAMYFCASSEERQGNQPQHFGDGTRLSIL.

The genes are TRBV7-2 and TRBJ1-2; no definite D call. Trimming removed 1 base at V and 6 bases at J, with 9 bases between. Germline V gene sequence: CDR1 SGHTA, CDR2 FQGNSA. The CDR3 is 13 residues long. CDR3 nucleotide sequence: TGTGCCAGCAGCTTAGTAGGGCAGGATGGCTACACCTTC. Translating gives CASSLVGQDGYTF.

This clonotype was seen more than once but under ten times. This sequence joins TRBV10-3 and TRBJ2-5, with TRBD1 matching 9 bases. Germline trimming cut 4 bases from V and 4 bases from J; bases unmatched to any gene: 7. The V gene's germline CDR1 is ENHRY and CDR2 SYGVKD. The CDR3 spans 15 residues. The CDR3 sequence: CAISVPGQGGETQYF. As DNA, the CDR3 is TGTGCCATCAGTGTTCCGGGACAGGGTGGAGAGACCCAGTACTTC.

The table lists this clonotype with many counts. In DNA, the CDR3 is TGTGCCAGCAGTGACAGTTGGGAGCTGTTTTTT. Protein: CASSDSWELFF. V is TRBV2 and J is TRBJ2-2, with no clear D. CDR3 size: 11 residues. V shed 3 bases and J shed 9 bases, with 5 bases lying between them. Germline-derived CDR1 and CDR2 are SNHLY and FYNNEI.

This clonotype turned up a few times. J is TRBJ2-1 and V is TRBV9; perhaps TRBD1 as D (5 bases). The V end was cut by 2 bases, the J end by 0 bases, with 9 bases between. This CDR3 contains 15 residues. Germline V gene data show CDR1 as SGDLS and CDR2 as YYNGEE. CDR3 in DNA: TGTGCCAGCAGCGTTGGGGCAAGCTCCTACAATGAGCAGTTCTTC. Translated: CASSVGASSYNEQFF.

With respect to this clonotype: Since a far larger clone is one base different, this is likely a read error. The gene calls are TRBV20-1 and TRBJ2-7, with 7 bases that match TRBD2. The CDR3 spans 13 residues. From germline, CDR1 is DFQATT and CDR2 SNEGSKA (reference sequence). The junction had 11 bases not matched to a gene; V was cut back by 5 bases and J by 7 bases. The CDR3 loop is CSAASGVYNEQYF. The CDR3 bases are TGCAGTGCTGCTAGCGGCGTATACAATGAGCAGTACTTC.

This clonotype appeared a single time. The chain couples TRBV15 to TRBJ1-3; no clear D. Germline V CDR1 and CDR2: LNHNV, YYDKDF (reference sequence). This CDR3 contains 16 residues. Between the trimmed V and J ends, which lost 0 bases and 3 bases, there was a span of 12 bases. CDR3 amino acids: CATSRDLGGSGNTIYF. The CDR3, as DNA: TGTGCCACCAGCAGAGATCTGGGCGGCAGTGGAAACACCATATATTTT.

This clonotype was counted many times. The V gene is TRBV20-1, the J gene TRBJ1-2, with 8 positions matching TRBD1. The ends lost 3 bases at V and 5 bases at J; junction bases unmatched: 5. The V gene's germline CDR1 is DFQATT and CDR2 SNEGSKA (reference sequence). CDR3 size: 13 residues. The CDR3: CSASETGVYGYTF. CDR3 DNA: TGCAGTGCTAGCGAGACAGGGGTTTATGGCTACACCTTC.

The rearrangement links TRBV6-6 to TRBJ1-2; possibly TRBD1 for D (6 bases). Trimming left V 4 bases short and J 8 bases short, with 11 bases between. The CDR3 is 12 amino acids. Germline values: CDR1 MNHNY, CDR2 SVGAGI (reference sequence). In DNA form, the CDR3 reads TGTGCCAGCAGTTTGACAGGAGAAGGCTACACCTTC. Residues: CASSLTGEGYTF.

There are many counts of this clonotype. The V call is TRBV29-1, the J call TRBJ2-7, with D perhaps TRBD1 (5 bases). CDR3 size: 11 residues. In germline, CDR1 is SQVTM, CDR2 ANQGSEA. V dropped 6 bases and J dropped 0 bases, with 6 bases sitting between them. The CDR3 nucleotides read TGCAGCGTCAGGGACTCCTACGAGCAGTACTTC. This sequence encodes CSVRDSYEQYF.

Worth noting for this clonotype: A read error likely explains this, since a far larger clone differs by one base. The CDR3 here is CASSPGGSNEQYF. Written as DNA, the CDR3 is TGTGCCAGCAGCCCTGGGGGTAGCAATGAGCAGTACTTC. The chain recombines TRBV11-2 with TRBJ2-7, with D perhaps assigned TRBD1 or TRBD2 (5 bases each). CDR3 length: 13 residues. Germline values: CDR1 SGHAT, CDR2 FQNNGV. Trimming took off 5 bases at V and 7 bases at J, with 15 bases between the two ends.

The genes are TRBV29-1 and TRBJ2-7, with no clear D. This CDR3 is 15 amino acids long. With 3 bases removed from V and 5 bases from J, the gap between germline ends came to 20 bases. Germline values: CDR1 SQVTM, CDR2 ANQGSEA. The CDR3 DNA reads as TGCAGCGTTGATCCCGGGCCCTCCAACAGCCACGAGCAGTACTTC. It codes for CSVDPGPSNSHEQYF.

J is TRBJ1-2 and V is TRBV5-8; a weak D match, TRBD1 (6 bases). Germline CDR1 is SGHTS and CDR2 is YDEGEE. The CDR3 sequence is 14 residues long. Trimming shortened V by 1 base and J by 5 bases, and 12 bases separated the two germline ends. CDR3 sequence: CASSLRGQGYGYTF. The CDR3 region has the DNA TGTGCCAGCAGCTTGAGAGGCCAGGGGTATGGCTACACCTTC.